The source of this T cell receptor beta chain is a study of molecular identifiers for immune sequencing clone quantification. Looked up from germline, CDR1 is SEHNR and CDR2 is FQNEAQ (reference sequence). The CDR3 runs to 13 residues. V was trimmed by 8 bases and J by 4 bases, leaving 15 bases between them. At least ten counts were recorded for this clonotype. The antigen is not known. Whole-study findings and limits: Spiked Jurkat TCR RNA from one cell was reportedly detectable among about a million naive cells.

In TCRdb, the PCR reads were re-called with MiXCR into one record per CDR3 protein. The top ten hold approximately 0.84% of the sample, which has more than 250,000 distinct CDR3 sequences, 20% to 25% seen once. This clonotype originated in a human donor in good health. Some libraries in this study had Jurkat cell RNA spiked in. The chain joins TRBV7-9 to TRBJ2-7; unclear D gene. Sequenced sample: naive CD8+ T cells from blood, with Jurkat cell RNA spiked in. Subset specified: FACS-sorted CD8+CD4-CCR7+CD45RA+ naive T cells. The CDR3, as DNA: TGTGCCAGCGTGGGTCCAGTTTCTTACGAGCAGTACTTC. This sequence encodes CASVGPVSYEQYF.